This TCR beta chain was recorded in a study of blood T cell repertoires in COVID-19. Profiled with immunoSEQ multiplex PCR; TCRdb holds only in-frame clones, not every one. Of a few hundred thousand clones listed, more than 75% are singletons. The CDR3 loop spans 15 amino acids. V was cut by 5 bases and J by 2 bases, with 16 bases left in between. In germline, CDR1 is SGHDN, CDR2 FVKESK. The receptor was derived from a man aged 25-45 years who had recovered from COVID-19. The V call is TRBV14, the J call TRBJ2-7, with D possibly matching TRBD1 (6 bases). The material sequenced was PBMCs or T cells enriched from blood (not recorded which). CDR3 in amino acids: CASSSFFTGTYEQYF. In DNA, the CDR3 is TGTGCCAGCAGCTCTTTCTTTACAGGGACCTACGAGCAGTACTTC.